These 9 T cell receptor beta chains were all obtained from the same sample, sequenced in a study of cytomegalovirus exposure and HLA in healthy donors. The PCR ran on 60 Vbeta and 13 Jbeta primers. TCRdb's copy holds only in-frame clones and misses some; the assay was immunoSEQ multiplex PCR. The sample has roughly 160,000 clones, roughly two thirds seen once. What was sequenced was PBMCs. These receptors were obtained from a woman in her twenties or thirties in good health and CMV-seronegative.

CDR3 protein: CASSYSIRCKAFF. CDR3 DNA sequence: TGTGCCAGCAGTTACTCGATCCGGTGTAAAGCTTTCTTT. The genes are TRBV6-6 and TRBJ1-1, with D hard to call. The V and J ends lost 0 bases and 9 bases respectively, with 11 bases between them. This CDR3 region has 13 residues. Germline V lookup: CDR1 MNHNY, CDR2 SVGAGI (reference sequence).

The chain uses TRBV6-6 and TRBJ1-1; no clear D. The CDR3 consists of 14 residues. The germline V gene has CDR1 MNHNY and CDR2 SVGAGI (reference sequence). The ends were cut back, 4 bases at V and 10 bases at J, with 19 bases in the middle. CDR3 residues: CASSLSGGDKIAFF. The CDR3 region has the DNA TGTGCCAGCAGTTTGAGCGGCGGGGATAAAATAGCTTTCTTT.

The chain combines TRBV19 with TRBJ2-2, with D uncertain. V was shortened by 4 bases and J by 0 bases, with 9 bases between the two germline ends. The CDR3 contains 15 residues. Germline V gene sequence: CDR1 LNHDA, CDR2 SQIVND (reference sequence). CDR3 amino acids: CASSKTVANTGELFF. The CDR3 DNA is TGTGCCAGTAGTAAAACAGTCGCGAACACCGGGGAGCTGTTTTTT.

This chain links TRBV6-5 with TRBJ2-7, with 7 bases that match TRBD2. After removal of 6 bases from V and 6 bases from J, the junction contained 11 bases not matched to a gene. This CDR3 is built from 14 residues. The germline V gene encodes CDR1 MNHEY and CDR2 SVGAGI. The CDR3: CASRLGLESSEQYF. DNA of the CDR3: TGTGCCAGCAGGCTAGGACTAGAATCTTCCGAGCAGTACTTC.

The rearrangement uses TRBV5-4 and TRBJ2-1; TRBD1 might be the D (5 bases). The CDR3 runs 16 residues. V gave up 4 bases and J gave up 0 bases, with 14 bases separating them. Germline V CDR1 and CDR2: SGHNT, YYREEE (reference sequence). CDR3 residues: CASSRPGWSSYNEQFF. Here the CDR3 DNA reads TGTGCCAGCAGCCGTCCAGGGTGGAGCTCCTACAATGAGCAGTTCTTC.

This clone was found a few times. The genes are TRBV28 and TRBJ2-6, with D uncertain. This CDR3 is built from 13 residues. Germline-derived CDR1 and CDR2 are MDHEN and SYDVKM. Trimming took 7 bases from V and 2 from J, leaving 6 bases between them. CDR3 sequence (DNA): TGTGCCAGCACCCCAACTGGGGCCAACGTCCTGACTTTC. Translating gives CASTPTGANVLTF.

The V call is TRBV29-1, the J call TRBJ1-2; TRBD1 agrees at 8 bases. The ends lost 3 bases at V and 4 bases at J; junction bases unmatched: 7. This CDR3 comprises 14 residues. Per the germline V gene, CDR1 is SQVTM and CDR2 is ANQGSEA. CDR3 in DNA: TGCAGCGTTGAGGGACAGGCGTTAGGCTATGGCTACACCTTC. This sequence encodes CSVEGQALGYGYTF.

The chain is built from TRBV6-1 and TRBJ1-2; TRBD1 agrees at 9 bases. CDR3 length: 13 residues. CDR1 and CDR2 from the germline V gene are MNHNS and SASEGT. V shed 6 bases and J 8 bases; nucleotides not matched to a gene: 7. The CDR3 region is CASSPTTGGGYTF. The CDR3 nucleotides are TGTGCCAGCAGCCCTACGACAGGGGGAGGCTACACCTTC.

This chain uses TRBV20-1 with TRBJ2-3; D gene unclear. Germline lookup yields CDR1 DFQATT and CDR2 SNEGSKA (reference sequence). CDR3 size: 11 residues. V lost 3 bases to trimming and J lost 6 bases, with 7 bases between them. The CDR3 sequence: CSARSLDTQYF. CDR3 coding DNA: TGCAGTGCTAGGAGCTTGGATACGCAGTATTTT.